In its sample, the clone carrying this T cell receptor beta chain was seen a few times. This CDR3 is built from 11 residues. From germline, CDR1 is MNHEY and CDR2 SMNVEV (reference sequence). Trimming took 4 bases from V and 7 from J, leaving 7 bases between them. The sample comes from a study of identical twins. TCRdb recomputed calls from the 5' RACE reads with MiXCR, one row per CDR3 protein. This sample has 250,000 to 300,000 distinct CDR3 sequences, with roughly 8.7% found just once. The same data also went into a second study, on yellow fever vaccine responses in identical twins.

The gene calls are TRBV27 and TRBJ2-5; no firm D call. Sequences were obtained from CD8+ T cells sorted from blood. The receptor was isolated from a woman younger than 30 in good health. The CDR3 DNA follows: TGTGCCAGCAGTTCAAGAGGGACCCAGTACTTC. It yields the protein CASSSRGTQYF.